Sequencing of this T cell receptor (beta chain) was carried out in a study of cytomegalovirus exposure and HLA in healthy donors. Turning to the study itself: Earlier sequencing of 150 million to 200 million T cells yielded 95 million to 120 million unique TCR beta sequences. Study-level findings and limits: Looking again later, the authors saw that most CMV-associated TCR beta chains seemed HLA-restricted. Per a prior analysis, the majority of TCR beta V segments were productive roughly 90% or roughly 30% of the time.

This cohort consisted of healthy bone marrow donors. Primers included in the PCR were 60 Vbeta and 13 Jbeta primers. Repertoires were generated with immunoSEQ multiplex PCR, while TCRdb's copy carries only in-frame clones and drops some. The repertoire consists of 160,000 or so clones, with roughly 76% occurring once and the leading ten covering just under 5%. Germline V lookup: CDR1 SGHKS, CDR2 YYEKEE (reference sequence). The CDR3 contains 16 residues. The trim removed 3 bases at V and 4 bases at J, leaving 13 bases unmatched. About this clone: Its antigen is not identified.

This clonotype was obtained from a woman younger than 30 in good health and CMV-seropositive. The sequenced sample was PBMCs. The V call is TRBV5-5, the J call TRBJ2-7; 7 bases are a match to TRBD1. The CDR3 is CASSSGATGRFYEQYF. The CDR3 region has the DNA TGTGCCAGCAGCTCAGGCGCGACAGGGAGATTTTACGAGCAGTACTTC.